The sample holds many counts of the clone carrying this T cell receptor beta chain. Antigen: not known. This sample was taken from a study of CD8 T cells in ankylosing spondylitis. The study's findings and limits: Significantly higher representation of disease-linked clones was reported for matched ankylosing spondylitis synovial fluid.

By quantitative 5'-RACE with molecular barcodes, the TCR beta libraries were made. TCRdb re-analysed the 5' RACE reads in MiXCR, keeping a single row per CDR3 protein. Of 230,000 or so distinct CDR3 sequences detected, more than 20% appear once; the ten largest clones hold roughly 0.67%. CDR3 length: 17 amino acids. Germline lookup yields CDR1 SGDLS and CDR2 YYNGEE. The ends lost 3 bases at V and 4 bases at J; junction bases unmatched: 9. The chain has TRBV9 and TRBJ2-5, with 13 bases matching TRBD2. The sample was blood, either unsorted or a sorted T cell fraction (not recorded which). The clonotype was recovered from a male donor with ankylosing spondylitis or in good health (not recorded which). CDR3 DNA sequence: TGTGCCAGCAGCGGGGGGAGGACTAGCGGGGGTGCAGAGACCCAGTACTTC. Protein product: CASSGGRTSGGAETQYF. Combining the CDR3 with reference TRBV9 and TRBJ2-5 gives the whole variable domain DSGVTQTPKHLITATGQRVTLRCSPRSGDLSVYWYQQSLDQGLQFLIQYYNGEERAKGNILERFSAQQFPDLHSELNLSSLELGDSALYFCASSGGRTSGGAETQYFGPGTRLLVL.